The 18 T cell receptor beta chains below come from one sample, sequenced in a study of Graves' ophthalmopathy and Graves' hyperthyroidism. Researchers took RNA transcripts and amplified TCR beta CDR3 regions from them. First-round RT-PCR used HTBI primers; second-round multiplex PCR followed. TCRdb recomputed calls from the multiplex PCR reads with MiXCR, one row per CDR3 protein. The repertoire holds about 390,000 distinct CDR3 sequences, with about 16% as singletons. The sample comprised peripheral blood. The receptor source for this set is a woman aged 18-35 years with stable Graves' hyperthyroidism.

This clonotype was found many times. The rearrangement joins TRBV20-1 to TRBJ1-6; D possibly corresponds to TRBD1 (5 bases). Germline CDR1 reads DFQATT; CDR2 reads SNEGSKA (reference sequence). This CDR3 comprises 13 residues. V dropped 3 bases and J dropped 10 bases, with 13 bases sitting between them. The CDR3, as DNA: TGCAGTGCTAGTCGGCAGGGTTTCTCACCCCTCCACTTT. Its translation: CSASRQGFSPLHF.

In this sample, this clonotype turned up many times. The J gene is TRBJ2-6, the V gene TRBV5-1; a weak D match, TRBD2 (6 bases). Per germline, CDR1 SGHRS and CDR2 YFSETQ. The CDR3 is made up of 14 amino acids. Trimming left V 6 bases short and J 1 base short, with 8 bases between. CDR3 loop: CASNRESGANVLTF. CDR3 coding DNA: TGCGCCAGCAACCGGGAGTCTGGGGCCAACGTCCTGACTTTC.

The chain has TRBV11-2 and TRBJ2-7; 11 nucleotides agree with TRBD1. Germline V gene sequence: CDR1 SGHAT, CDR2 FQNNGV. The CDR3 runs to 17 residues. V dropped 4 bases and J dropped 6; count of bases not matched to a gene: 14. The CDR3 DNA is TGTGCCAGCAGCTCTCCGGGGACAGGGGGAATTGTGTTCGAGCAGTACTTC. As protein: CASSSPGTGGIVFEQYF. Drawing the rest from reference TRBV11-2 and TRBJ2-7, the complete variable domain is EAGVAQSPRYKIIEKRQSVAFWCNPISGHATLYWYQQILGQGPKLLIQFQNNGVVDDSQLPKDRFSAERLKGVDSTLKIQPAKLEDSAVYLCASSSPGTGGIVFEQYFGPGTRLTVT.

This clonotype was picked up many times. V usage is TRBV6-5 and J usage is TRBJ2-7; D remains unclear. Trimming stripped 2 bases from V and 5 bases from J, with 10 bases between. The CDR3 has 13 residues. The germline gives CDR1 MNHEY, CDR2 SVGAGI. Written as DNA, the CDR3 is TGTGCCAGCAGTTACACGGACGCGGACGAGCAGTACTTC. It specifies CASSYTDADEQYF.

This clonotype came up many times. The chain uses TRBV5-1 and TRBJ2-2, with D tentatively TRBD2 (6 bases). The CDR3 is 14 amino acids. Trimming stripped 7 bases from V and 5 bases from J, with 15 bases between. Germline V gives CDR1 SGHRS, CDR2 YFSETQ. CDR3 in amino acids: CASQARGRTGELFF. The CDR3 nucleotides are TGCGCCAGCCAAGCGAGAGGGAGGACCGGGGAGCTGTTTTTT.

This clonotype was counted at least ten times. The J gene is TRBJ2-5, the V gene TRBV27; D uncertain. Trimming left V 5 bases short and J 0 bases short, with 7 bases between. Germline CDR1 is MNHEY and CDR2 is SMNVEV (reference sequence). The CDR3 has 13 amino acids. The chain's CDR3 is CASSPPYQETQYF. In DNA, the CDR3 is TGTGCCAGCAGTCCCCCCTACCAAGAGACCCAGTACTTC.

This clonotype has at least ten counts. The V and J genes are TRBV12-3 or TRBV12-4 and TRBJ1-2, with 7 bases matching TRBD1. V lost 6 bases to trimming and J lost 4 bases; unmatched junction nucleotides: 5. This CDR3 has 13 residues. The CDR3 loop is CASSSRTGYGYTF. The CDR3 nucleotides read TGTGCCAGCAGCTCAAGGACAGGCTATGGCTACACCTTC.

Many counts were recorded for this clonotype. The CDR3 region is CASKGGNTIYF. The CDR3 DNA is TGTGCCAGCAAGGGCGGAAACACCATATATTTT. The rearrangement links TRBV9 to TRBJ1-3; unclear D gene. The CDR3 is 11 amino acids. V lost 6 bases and J lost 4, with 5 bases in between. CDR1 is SGDLS and CDR2 is YYNGEE in the germline V gene.

The table lists this clonotype with many counts. The J gene is TRBJ2-7, the V gene TRBV10-3, with D perhaps given as TRBD1 or TRBD2 (5 bases each). The CDR3 has 13 residues. From germline, CDR1 is ENHRY and CDR2 SYGVKD. Trimming pared 7 bases from V and 4 bases from J, leaving 14 bases between. CDR3 nucleotides: TGTGCCATCACCCCCGGGACGCAGTACGAGCAGTACTTC. The encoded protein is CAITPGTQYEQYF.

This clonotype was counted only a few times. V is TRBV7-3 and J is TRBJ2-5; TRBD1 matches at 9 bases. Trimming cost V 5 bases and J 5 bases; bases outside gene matches: 9. CDR3 length: 15 residues. Per germline, CDR1 SGHTA and CDR2 FQGTGA. For the CDR3, the DNA is TGTGCCAGCAGCGAAACAGGGGGCGGATTGGAGACCCAGTACTTC. It yields the protein CASSETGGGLETQYF. Full variable domain (rest looked up from reference TRBV7-3 and TRBJ2-5): GAGVSQTPSNKVTEKGKYVELRCDPISGHTALYWYRQSLGQGPEFLIYFQGTGAADDSGLPNDRFFAVRPEGSVSTLKIQRTERGDSAVYLCASSETGGGLETQYFGPGTRLLVL.

This clonotype has more than one count but fewer than ten. The chain uses TRBV19 and TRBJ1-2; perhaps TRBD1 as D (6 bases). There are 15 residues in the CDR3. CDR1 LNHDA and CDR2 SQIVND come from the germline V gene (reference sequence). Trimming cost V 7 bases and J 8 bases, with 23 bases left between them. The CDR3 DNA reads TGTGCCAGTACCGCCTCCGGGACACTCTCTCTAGGCTACACCTTC. Protein sequence: CASTASGTLSLGYTF.

This clonotype has just a few counts. This chain joins TRBV5-4 and TRBJ1-2; D unclear. Trimming took 4 bases from V and 1 from J, leaving 14 bases between them. There are 15 residues in the CDR3. Germline V lookup: CDR1 SGHNT, CDR2 YYREEE (reference sequence). This CDR3 is CASSPVSAGNYGYTF. The CDR3 coding sequence is TGTGCCAGCAGCCCTGTCAGCGCCGGTAACTATGGCTACACCTTC. Based on the CDR3 plus reference TRBV5-4 and TRBJ1-2, the full variable domain is ETGVTQSPTHLIKTRGQQVTLRCSSQSGHNTVSWYQQALGQGPQFIFQYYREEENGRGNFPPRFSGLQFPNYSSELNVNALELDDSALYLCASSPVSAGNYGYTFGSGTRLTVV.

The chain is built from TRBV18 and TRBJ2-5; tentatively, D is TRBD1 (5 bases). Deletions cut 6 bases from V and 3 bases from J, with 11 bases between. Germline CDR1 and CDR2: KGHSH and LQKENI. The CDR3 runs 13 residues. CDR3 DNA: TGTGCCAGCTCGCAGGGATTTGAAGAGACCCAGTACTTC. It codes for CASSQGFEETQYF.

This clonotype has a count of ten or more. The DNA for the CDR3 is TGTGCCAGCAGCCAAGATCTGTGGGCCACTGAAGCTTTCTTT. Its translation: CASSQDLWATEAFF. The J gene is TRBJ1-1, the V gene TRBV4-2; no clear D gene. The CDR3 is 14 amino acids. Trimming took 0 bases from V and 4 from J, leaving 9 bases between them. Germline V gene sequence: CDR1 LGHNA, CDR2 YNFKEQ.

The genes are TRBV11-1 and TRBJ2-1; D remains unclear. CDR3 length equals 15 residues. V was clipped by 4 bases and J by 8 bases, with 18 bases between them. From germline, CDR1 is SGHAT and CDR2 FQDESV (reference sequence). The CDR3 DNA follows: TGTGCCAGCAGCTCGGCCTCTGACCTCACCCATGAGCAGTTCTTC. Protein: CASSSASDLTHEQFF.

The gene calls are TRBV29-1 and TRBJ1-1; 7 nucleotides line up with TRBD1. Per the germline V gene, CDR1 is SQVTM and CDR2 is ANQGSEA. Unmatched junction bases numbered 3, after V lost 5 bases and J lost 6 bases. CDR3 length equals 11 residues. The CDR3 sequence is CSVRTGPEAFF. CDR3 DNA: TGCAGCGTTAGGACAGGTCCTGAAGCTTTCTTT.

The V call is TRBV2, the J call TRBJ2-7, with D maybe TRBD1 (6 bases). Germline V gives CDR1 SNHLY, CDR2 FYNNEI. Trimming stripped 5 bases from V and 4 bases from J, with 9 bases between. The CDR3 totals 12 residues. Here the CDR3 reads CASSTQGYEQYF. CDR3 nucleotide sequence: TGTGCCAGCAGTACGCAGGGGTACGAGCAGTACTTC. Complete variable domain (other parts from reference TRBV2 and TRBJ2-7): EPEVTQTPSHQVTQMGQEVILRCVPISNHLYFYWYRQILGQKVEFLVSFYNNEISEKSEIFDDQFSVERPDGSNFTLKIRSTKLEDSAMYFCASSTQGYEQYFGPGTRLTVT.

This clonotype was found a few times. V gene TRBV4-3 combines with J gene TRBJ1-1, with unresolved D. In germline, CDR1 is LGHNA, CDR2 YSLEER. Between the trimmed V and J ends, which lost 0 bases and 10 bases, there was a span of 12 bases. There are 13 residues in the CDR3. The CDR3 nucleotides read TGCGCCAGCAGCCAAGATACCCGGTGGGTAGCTTTCTTT. Translated: CASSQDTRWVAFF.